What follows are 24 T cell receptor beta chains derived from one specimen sequenced in a study of cytomegalovirus exposure and HLA in healthy donors. Both 60 Vbeta primers and 13 Jbeta primers went into the PCR. Assay: immunoSEQ multiplex PCR; the TCRdb copy retains only in-frame clones and omits some. The data contain about 180,000 clones, over 70% of them seen just once; the ten biggest clones take up around 3%. Specimen: PBMCs. These receptors all come from a woman in her forties or fifties in good health and CMV-seropositive.

The rearrangement uses TRBV6-1 and TRBJ1-2; 8 bases are a match to TRBD1. The CDR3 loop spans 13 amino acids. The V gene's germline CDR1 is MNHNS and CDR2 SASEGT. V lost 4 bases and J lost 6; bases outside the gene matches: 4. The CDR3 sequence: CASSVDRGDGYTF. In DNA form, the CDR3 reads TGTGCCAGCAGTGTCGACAGGGGAGATGGCTACACCTTC.

This clone was counted only a few times. The chain joins TRBV5-1 to TRBJ2-3; TRBD2 agrees at 7 bases. The J segment lost 6 bases and the V segment lost 3 bases, leaving 4 bases of the junction unmatched. The CDR3 is made up of 13 amino acids. Germline V lookup: CDR1 SGHRS, CDR2 YFSETQ. The CDR3 region has the DNA TGCGCCAGCAGCTCACTGGGGGGGGATACGCAGTATTTT. This sequence encodes CASSSLGGDTQYF.

The chain carries TRBV4-1 and TRBJ1-5; D is perhaps TRBD1 (5 bases). The germline gives CDR1 MGHRA, CDR2 YSYEKL. Trimming stripped 4 bases from V and 5 bases from J, with 18 bases between. The CDR3 has 16 amino acids. The CDR3 reads CASSRRSGGRDQPQHF. CDR3 sequence (DNA): TGCGCCAGCAGCCGCCGGAGCGGGGGGAGAGATCAGCCCCAGCATTTT.

This chain links TRBV9 with TRBJ2-1; 8 bases line up with TRBD2. There are 17 residues in the CDR3. Germline trimming cut 3 bases from V and 9 bases from J; bases unmatched to any gene: 17. Looked up from germline, CDR1 is SGDLS and CDR2 is YYNGEE. The DNA for the CDR3 is TGTGCCAGCAGCGCCGCAGGGACTAGAGGCACAGAGGGTGAGCAGTTCTTC. Translated, it gives CASSAAGTRGTEGEQFF.

The chain employs TRBV2 and TRBJ2-2; 10 bases map to TRBD1. The CDR3 length is 16 residues. CDR1 is SNHLY, CDR2 FYNNEI, per germline. The V segment lost 6 bases and the J segment 1 base; nucleotides outside the gene matches: 5. The chain's CDR3 is CASRPWTGGNTGELFF. The DNA of the CDR3 is TGTGCCAGCAGACCCTGGACAGGGGGGAACACCGGGGAGCTGTTTTTT.

The chain employs TRBV6-6 and TRBJ1-1; unclear D gene. The CDR3 sequence is 11 residues long. Trimming shortened V by 8 bases and J by 1 base, and 5 bases separated the two germline ends. Germline V CDR1 and CDR2: MNHNY, SVGAGI (reference sequence). The CDR3 protein is CASRRNTEAFF. Here the CDR3 DNA reads TGTGCCAGCCGCAGGAACACTGAAGCTTTCTTT.

The V gene is TRBV7-2, the J gene TRBJ1-2; 8 bases are shared with TRBD1. Germline loops: CDR1 SGHTA, CDR2 FQGNSA. This CDR3 comprises 16 residues. V was clipped by 1 base and J by 6 bases; unmatched bases: 10. The DNA for the CDR3 is TGTGCCAGCAGCTTAGGGGCCCAGGGGGCCTTTAATGGCTACACCTTC. This sequence encodes CASSLGAQGAFNGYTF.

This clone was counted once. The chain has TRBV5-1 and TRBJ1-1; no clear D gene. The CDR3 sequence is 14 residues long. Trimming removed 0 bases at V and 1 base at J, with 7 bases between. In germline, CDR1 is SGHRS, CDR2 YFSETQ. CDR3 DNA sequence: TGCGCCAGCAGCTTGGACATTTCGAACACTGAAGCTTTCTTT. Translated: CASSLDISNTEAFF.

This clone has only one observation. At one of its ends the junction is not consistent with the germline gene, which may arise from a read error. The chain recombines TRBV7-3 with TRBJ2-6; D is possibly TRBD1 (5 bases). Germline-derived CDR1 and CDR2 are SGHTA and FQGTGA. This CDR3 is 16 amino acids long. The CDR3 protein is CASSLKAGSGANGLTF. CDR3 coding DNA: TGTGCCAGCAGCTTAAAGGCCGGCTCTGGGGCCAACGGCCTGACTTTC.

The CDR3 loop reads CASLQGIAESYTEAFF. The DNA of the CDR3 is TGTGCCAGTCTCCAAGGCATCGCGGAGTCGTACACTGAAGCTTTCTTT. The chain employs TRBV19 and TRBJ1-1; D is unresolved. Trimming stripped 8 bases from V and 3 bases from J, with 22 bases between. The V gene's germline CDR1 is LNHDA and CDR2 SQIVND (reference sequence). The CDR3 has 16 residues.

This clone was seen only a few times. The chain uses TRBV4-2 and TRBJ2-1, with no clear D. Between the trimmed V and J ends, which lost 5 bases and 4 bases, there was a span of 12 bases. This CDR3 contains 14 residues. Germline V CDR1 and CDR2: LGHNA, YNFKEQ. CDR3 region: CASSYTTRYNEQFF. The CDR3 nucleotides are TGTGCCAGCAGCTATACAACGCGGTACAATGAGCAGTTCTTC.

The chain links TRBV28 to TRBJ1-5; 7 bases match TRBD1. V trimming: 3 bases; J trimming: 2 bases; junction bases outside the gene matches: 10. The germline V gene encodes CDR1 MDHEN and CDR2 SYDVKM. This CDR3 comprises 17 residues. CDR3 loop: CASSLRDRSRGNQPQHF. CDR3 bases: TGTGCCAGCAGTTTGCGGGACAGATCGAGGGGCAATCAGCCCCAGCATTTT.

The V and J genes are TRBV27 and TRBJ2-5, with 9 bases identical to TRBD1. V shed 3 bases, J shed 1 base, and the junction held 3 bases outside the gene matches. The CDR3 is made up of 15 amino acids. Germline lookup yields CDR1 MNHEY and CDR2 SMNVEV (reference sequence). The CDR3 DNA follows: TGTGCCAGCAGTTTCCGGGACAGGGTCCAAGAGACCCAGTACTTC. It yields the protein CASSFRDRVQETQYF.

This clone was counted a few times. CDR3 bases: TGTGCTAGTGGTTTGGTAGGCAGCGCGAGCTCTGGAAACACCATATATTTT. Its translation is CASGLVGSASSGNTIYF. The chain combines TRBV12-5 with TRBJ1-3; D is ambiguous. The CDR3 is 17 residues long. From germline, CDR1 is LGHNT and CDR2 FRNRAP. The V and J ends lost 0 bases and 0 bases respectively, with 12 bases between them.

The chain employs TRBV5-1 and TRBJ1-5, with TRBD1 matching 8 bases. Per germline, CDR1 SGHRS and CDR2 YFSETQ. CDR3 size: 16 residues. J gave up 5 bases and V 0 bases, and 7 bases lay outside the gene matches. The CDR3 sequence is CASSLVPGQDYQPQHF. Written as DNA, the CDR3 is TGCGCCAGCAGCTTGGTTCCGGGACAGGATTATCAGCCCCAGCATTTT.

The genes are TRBV27 and TRBJ1-2; 7 nucleotides agree with TRBD1. This CDR3 has 15 residues. V was pared by 6 bases and J by 2 bases, with 9 bases of the junction left unmatched. Per germline, CDR1 MNHEY and CDR2 SMNVEV (reference sequence). CDR3 coding DNA: TGTGCCAGCAGCTCCCCGACAGGGCCGAACTATGGCTACACCTTC. Its translation is CASSSPTGPNYGYTF.

The rearrangement links TRBV19 to TRBJ1-1, with D perhaps TRBD1 (6 bases). Germline loops: CDR1 LNHDA, CDR2 SQIVND (reference sequence). V was shortened by 5 bases and J by 4 bases, with 11 bases between the two germline ends. There are 13 residues in the CDR3. CDR3 in amino acids: CASSADRFTEAFF. In DNA, the CDR3 is TGTGCCAGTAGTGCCGACAGGTTCACTGAAGCTTTCTTT.

This clone was detected once. The chain is built from TRBV7-2 and TRBJ1-2; 11 positions agree with TRBD1. Trimming removed 5 bases from V and 6 bases from J; junction bases left unmatched: 8. CDR3 length equals 15 residues. CDR1 and CDR2 from the germline V gene are SGHTA and FQGNSA. The CDR3 loop is CASSPRTGGGNGYTF. The CDR3 nucleotides read TGTGCCAGCAGCCCGCGGACAGGGGGCGGAAATGGCTACACCTTC.

This rearrangement joins TRBV6-5 to TRBJ1-1, with a weak D call TRBD1 (5 bases). Between the trimmed V and J ends, which lost 3 bases and 3 bases, there was a span of 17 bases. Germline CDR1 and CDR2: MNHEY and SVGAGI. The CDR3 consists of 16 residues. DNA of the CDR3: TGTGCCAGCAGTTATAGCAGGGACTGGACGTACACTGAAGCTTTCTTT. This gives the protein CASSYSRDWTYTEAFF.

This chain connects TRBV4-3 to TRBJ1-2, with 8 bases lining up with TRBD1. The V gene's germline CDR1 is LGHNA and CDR2 YSLEER. This CDR3 spans 15 amino acids. The J segment lost 8 bases and the V segment lost 0 bases, leaving 8 bases of the junction unmatched. The CDR3 DNA sequence: TGCGCCAGCAGCCAAGAGGGCCAGGGGGCGCCGGGCTACACCTTC. Amino acid sequence: CASSQEGQGAPGYTF.

This chain joins TRBV6-1 and TRBJ2-7; 10 bases are shared with TRBD1. V lost 4 bases to trimming and J lost 1 base; unmatched junction nucleotides: 7. Germline V CDR1 and CDR2: MNHNS, SASEGT. The CDR3 loop spans 16 amino acids. The CDR3 nucleotides read TGTGCCAGCAGTGCCGGCAGGACAGGGGGGTCCTACGAGCAGTACTTC. Protein: CASSAGRTGGSYEQYF.

V and J are TRBV30 and TRBJ2-7; D possibly corresponds to TRBD1 (5 bases). V lost 7 bases, J lost 5 bases, and 12 bases lay in between. Germline CDR1 is GTSNPN and CDR2 is SVGIG (reference sequence). This CDR3 spans 11 amino acids. CDR3 sequence (DNA): TGTGCCTTCCAGGGTCAAGACGAGCAGTACTTC. It encodes CAFQGQDEQYF. Based on the CDR3 plus reference TRBV30 and TRBJ2-7, the full variable domain is SQTIHQWPATLVQPVGSPLSLECTVEGTSNPNLYWYRQAAGRGLQLLFYSVGIGQISSEVPQNLSASRPQDRQFILSSKKLLLSDSGFYLCAFQGQDEQYFGPGTRLTVT.

This chain uses TRBV28 with TRBJ2-6, with D tentatively TRBD1 (6 bases). The CDR3 has 16 amino acids. Germline CDR1 reads MDHEN; CDR2 reads SYDVKM. V lost 5 bases to trimming and J lost 2 bases, with 13 bases between them. The DNA of the CDR3 is TGTGCCAGCAGTCCCACAGGGTTGGCTGGGGCCAACGTCCTGACTTTC. The encoded protein is CASSPTGLAGANVLTF. Combining the CDR3 with reference TRBV28 and TRBJ2-6 gives the whole variable domain DVKVTQSSRYLVKRTGEKVFLECVQDMDHENMFWYRQDPGLGLRLIYFSYDVKMKEKGDIPEGYSVSREKKERFSLILESASTNQTSMYLCASSPTGLAGANVLTFGAGSRLTVL.

The V gene is TRBV7-2, the J gene TRBJ2-5; maybe TRBD2 (6 bases). Trimming shortened V by 3 bases and J by 6 bases, and 14 bases separated the two germline ends. The CDR3 is 14 residues long. Germline lookup yields CDR1 SGHTA and CDR2 FQGNSA. CDR3 in DNA: TGTGCCAGCAGCTTGGGGGGAGTCGCACAGACCCAGTACTTC. This encodes CASSLGGVAQTQYF.